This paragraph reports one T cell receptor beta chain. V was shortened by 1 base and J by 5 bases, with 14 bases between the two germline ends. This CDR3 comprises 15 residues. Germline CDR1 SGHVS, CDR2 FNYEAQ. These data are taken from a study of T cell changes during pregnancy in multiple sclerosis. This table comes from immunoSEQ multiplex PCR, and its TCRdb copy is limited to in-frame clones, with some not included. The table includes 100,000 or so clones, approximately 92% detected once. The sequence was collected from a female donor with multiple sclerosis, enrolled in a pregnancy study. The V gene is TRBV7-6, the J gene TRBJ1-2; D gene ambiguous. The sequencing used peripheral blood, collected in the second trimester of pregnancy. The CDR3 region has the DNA TGTGCCAGCAGCTTAGAACCGGCAGCGGGGTATGGCTACACCTTC. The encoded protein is CASSLEPAAGYGYTF. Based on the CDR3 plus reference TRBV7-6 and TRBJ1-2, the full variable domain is GAGVSQSPRYKVTKRGQDVALRCDPISGHVSLYWYRQALGQGPEFLTYFNYEAQQDKSGLPNDRFSAERPEGSISTLTIQRTEQRDSAMYRCASSLEPAAGYGYTFGSGTRLTVV.